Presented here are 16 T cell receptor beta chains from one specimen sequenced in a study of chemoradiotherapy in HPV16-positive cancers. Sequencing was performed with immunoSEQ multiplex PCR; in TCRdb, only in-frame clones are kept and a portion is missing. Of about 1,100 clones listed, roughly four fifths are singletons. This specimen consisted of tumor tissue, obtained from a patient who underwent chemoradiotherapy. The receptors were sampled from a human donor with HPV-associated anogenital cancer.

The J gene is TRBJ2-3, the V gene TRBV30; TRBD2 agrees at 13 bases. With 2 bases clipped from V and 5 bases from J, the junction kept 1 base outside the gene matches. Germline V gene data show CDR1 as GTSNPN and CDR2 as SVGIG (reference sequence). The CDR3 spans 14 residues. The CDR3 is CAWSRTSGGDTQYF. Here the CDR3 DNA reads TGTGCCTGGAGTCGGACTAGCGGGGGAGATACGCAGTATTTT.

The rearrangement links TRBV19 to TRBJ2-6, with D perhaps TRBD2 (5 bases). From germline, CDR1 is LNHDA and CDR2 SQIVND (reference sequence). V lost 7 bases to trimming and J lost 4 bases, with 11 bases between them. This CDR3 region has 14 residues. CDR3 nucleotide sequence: TGTGCCAGTATGAGGCCGGGGGGGGCCAACGTCCTGACTTTC. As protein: CASMRPGGANVLTF. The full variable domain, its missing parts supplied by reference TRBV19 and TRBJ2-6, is DGGITQSPKYLFRKEGQNVTLSCEQNLNHDAMYWYRQDPGQGLRLIYYSQIVNDFQKGDIAEGYSVSREKKESFPLTVTSAQKNPTAFYLCASMRPGGANVLTFGAGSRLTVL.

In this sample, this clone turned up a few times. This CDR3 reads CASSIFSGYGYTF. CDR3 nucleotides: TGTGCCAGTAGTATCTTCAGTGGCTATGGCTACACCTTC. V gene TRBV19 combines with J gene TRBJ1-2; unclear D gene. V lost 3 bases and J lost 4, with 9 bases in between. Germline V gene lookup returns CDR1 LNHDA and CDR2 SQIVND (reference sequence). The CDR3 has 13 residues.

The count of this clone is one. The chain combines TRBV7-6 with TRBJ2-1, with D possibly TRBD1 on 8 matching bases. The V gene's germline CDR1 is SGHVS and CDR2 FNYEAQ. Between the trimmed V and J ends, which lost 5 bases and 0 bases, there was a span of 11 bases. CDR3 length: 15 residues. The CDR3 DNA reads TGTGCCAGCAGCAGCGGGACAGGCTCCTACAATGAGCAGTTCTTC. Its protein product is CASSSGTGSYNEQFF.

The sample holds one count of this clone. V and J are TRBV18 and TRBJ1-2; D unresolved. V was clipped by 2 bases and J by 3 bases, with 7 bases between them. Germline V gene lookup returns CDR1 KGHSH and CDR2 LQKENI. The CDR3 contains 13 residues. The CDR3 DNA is TGTGCCAGCTCACCAAATGGGTACTATGGCTACACCTTC. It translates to CASSPNGYYGYTF.

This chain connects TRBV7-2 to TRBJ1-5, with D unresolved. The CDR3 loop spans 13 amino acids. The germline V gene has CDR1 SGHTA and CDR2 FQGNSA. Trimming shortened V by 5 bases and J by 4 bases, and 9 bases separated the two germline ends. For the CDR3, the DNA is TGTGCCAGCAGCCCGAACTGGAATCAGCCCCAGCATTTT. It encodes CASSPNWNQPQHF.

The CDR3 reads CASSLLDPGSPLHF. CDR3 DNA sequence: TGTGCCAGCAGCCTCCTGGACCCAGGTTCACCCCTCCACTTT. The chain combines TRBV28 with TRBJ1-6, with D uncertain. This CDR3 contains 14 residues. Trimming shortened V by 6 bases and J by 9 bases, and 15 bases separated the two germline ends. Per germline, CDR1 MDHEN and CDR2 SYDVKM.

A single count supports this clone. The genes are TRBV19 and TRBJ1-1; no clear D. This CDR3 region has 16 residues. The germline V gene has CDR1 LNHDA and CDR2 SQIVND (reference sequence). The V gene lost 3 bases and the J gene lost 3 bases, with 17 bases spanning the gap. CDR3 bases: TGTGCCAGTAGTATCGACTTCCACAGCCTTTACACTGAAGCTTTCTTT. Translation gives CASSIDFHSLYTEAFF.

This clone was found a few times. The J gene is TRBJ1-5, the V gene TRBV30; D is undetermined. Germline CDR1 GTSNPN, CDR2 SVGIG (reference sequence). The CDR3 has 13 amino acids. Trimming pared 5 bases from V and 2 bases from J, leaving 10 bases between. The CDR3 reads CAWGLQGNQPQHF. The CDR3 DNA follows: TGTGCCTGGGGACTCCAGGGCAATCAGCCCCAGCATTTT.

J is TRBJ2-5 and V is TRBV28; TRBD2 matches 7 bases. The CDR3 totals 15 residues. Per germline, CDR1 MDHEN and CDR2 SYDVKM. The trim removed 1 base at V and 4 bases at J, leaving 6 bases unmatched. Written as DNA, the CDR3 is TGTGCCAGCAGTTTATCATCTCGCGGGGGAGAGACCCAGTACTTC. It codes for CASSLSSRGGETQYF.

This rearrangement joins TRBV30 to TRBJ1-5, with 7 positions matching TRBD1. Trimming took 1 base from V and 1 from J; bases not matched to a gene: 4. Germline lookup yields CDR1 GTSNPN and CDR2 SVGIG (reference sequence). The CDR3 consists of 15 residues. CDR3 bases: TGTGCCTGGAGTGCCGGGGGACAGAGCAATCAGCCCCAGCATTTT. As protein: CAWSAGGQSNQPQHF. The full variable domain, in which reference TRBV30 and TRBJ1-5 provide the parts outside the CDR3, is SQTIHQWPATLVQPVGSPLSLECTVEGTSNPNLYWYRQAAGRGLQLLFYSVGIGQISSEVPQNLSASRPQDRQFILSSKKLLLSDSGFYLCAWSAGGQSNQPQHFGDGTRLSIL.

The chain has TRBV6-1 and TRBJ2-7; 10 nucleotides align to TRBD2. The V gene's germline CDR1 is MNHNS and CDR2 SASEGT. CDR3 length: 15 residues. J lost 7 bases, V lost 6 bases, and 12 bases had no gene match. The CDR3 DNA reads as TGTGCCAGCAGCCTCACAGCGGGAGGGTCGGAAGAGCAGTACGTC. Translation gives CASSLTAGGSEEQYV.

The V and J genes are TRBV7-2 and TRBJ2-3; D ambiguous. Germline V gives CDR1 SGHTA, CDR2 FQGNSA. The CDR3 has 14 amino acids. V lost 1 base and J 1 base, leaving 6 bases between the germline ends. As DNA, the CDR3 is TGTGCCAGCAGCTTAGTTCAGGGCACAGATACGCAGTATTTT. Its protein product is CASSLVQGTDTQYF.

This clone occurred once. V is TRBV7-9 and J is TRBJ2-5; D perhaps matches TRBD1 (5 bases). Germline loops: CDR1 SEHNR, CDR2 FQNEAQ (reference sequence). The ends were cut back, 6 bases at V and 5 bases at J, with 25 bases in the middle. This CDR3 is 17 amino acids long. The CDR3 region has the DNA TGTGCCAGCAGTGAAGAATCAGGGATCACCGTCGACGAGACCCAGTACTTC. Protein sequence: CASSEESGITVDETQYF.

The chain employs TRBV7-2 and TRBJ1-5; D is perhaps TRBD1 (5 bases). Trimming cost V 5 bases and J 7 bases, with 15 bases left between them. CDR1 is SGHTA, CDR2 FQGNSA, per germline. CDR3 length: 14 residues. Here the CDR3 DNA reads TGTGCCAGCAGCCTTCGTGGGGGTAGGCAGCCCCAGCATTTT. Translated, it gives CASSLRGGRQPQHF.

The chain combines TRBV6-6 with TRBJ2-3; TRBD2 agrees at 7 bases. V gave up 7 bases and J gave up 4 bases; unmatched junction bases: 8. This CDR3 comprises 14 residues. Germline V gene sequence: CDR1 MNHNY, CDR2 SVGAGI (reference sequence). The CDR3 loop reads CASILSGVSDTQYF. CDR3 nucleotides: TGTGCCAGCATATTAAGCGGGGTTTCAGATACGCAGTATTTT.